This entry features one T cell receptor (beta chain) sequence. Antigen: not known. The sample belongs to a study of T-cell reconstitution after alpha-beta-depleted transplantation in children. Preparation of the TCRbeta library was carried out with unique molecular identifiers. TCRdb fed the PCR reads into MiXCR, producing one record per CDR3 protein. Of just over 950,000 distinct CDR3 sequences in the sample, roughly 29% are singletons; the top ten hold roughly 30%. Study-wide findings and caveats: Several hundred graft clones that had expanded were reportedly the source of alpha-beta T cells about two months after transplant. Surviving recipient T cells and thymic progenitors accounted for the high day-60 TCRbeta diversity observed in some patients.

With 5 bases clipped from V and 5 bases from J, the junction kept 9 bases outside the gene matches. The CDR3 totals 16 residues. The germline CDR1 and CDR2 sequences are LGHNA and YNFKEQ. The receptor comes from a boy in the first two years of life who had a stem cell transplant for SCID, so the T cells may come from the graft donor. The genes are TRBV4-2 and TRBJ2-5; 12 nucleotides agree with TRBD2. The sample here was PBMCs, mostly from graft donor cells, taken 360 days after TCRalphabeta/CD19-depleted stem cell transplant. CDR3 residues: CASSTPSGGALETQYF. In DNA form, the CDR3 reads TGTGCCAGCAGCACCCCTAGCGGGGGGGCCTTGGAGACCCAGTACTTC.